This T cell receptor (beta chain) was retrieved from a study of CD8 T cells in ankylosing spondylitis. Regarding the study as a whole: Clones tied to disease were said to be significantly enriched in matched ankylosing spondylitis synovial fluid. Made up of about eight highly homologous variants, a TCR beta motif appeared characteristic of ankylosing spondylitis blood. Disease-linked clones had a CD8+ phenotype and relatively low frequency in peripheral blood.

This clonotype was picked up many times. The antigen is undetermined. One junction end disagrees with the germline gene, perhaps due to a read error. TCRdb redid the calling of the 5' RACE reads with MiXCR, one entry per CDR3 protein. The table shows around 490,000 distinct CDR3 sequences, with approximately 5% occurring only once. The specimen sequenced was blood, either unsorted or a sorted T cell fraction (not recorded which). The receptor comes from a male donor with ankylosing spondylitis.

CDR3 nucleotide sequence: TGTGCCAGCAGTTACTATTCTGGGGCGCTCCTACTTTTT. Its translation is CASSYYSGALLLF. This chain joins TRBV6-5 and TRBJ1-1, with D possibly matching TRBD1 (5 bases). There are 13 residues in the CDR3. Per germline, CDR1 MNHEY and CDR2 SVGAGI.